One sample yielded the 2 T cell receptor beta chains listed below, sequenced in a study of blood T cell repertoires in COVID-19. Produced via immunoSEQ multiplex PCR; TCRdb's table is partial and in-frame only. The table has roughly 330,000 clones, 80% to 90% seen once. What was sequenced was PBMCs or T cells enriched from blood (not recorded which). These receptors were obtained from a woman aged 18-30 years who had recovered from COVID-19.

The rearrangement uses TRBV9 and TRBJ1-2; D unclear. Per the germline V gene, CDR1 is SGDLS and CDR2 is YYNGEE. Trimming took 0 bases from V and 5 from J, leaving 11 bases between them. The CDR3 spans 14 residues. CDR3 nucleotide sequence: TGTGCCAGCAGCGTAGCCGGGGATGGTTATGGCTACACCTTC. It translates to CASSVAGDGYGYTF.

The gene calls are TRBV2 and TRBJ2-1; D call uncertain. The V gene lost 6 bases and the J gene lost 7 bases, with 16 bases spanning the gap. Germline CDR1 reads SNHLY; CDR2 reads FYNNEI. This CDR3 is built from 14 residues. CDR3 DNA sequence: TGTGCCAGCAGCTCCCCCCCTTTAGAGAATGAGCAGTTCTTC. Translated: CASSSPPLENEQFF.